This T cell receptor beta chain was identified during a study of CD8 T cells in Susac syndrome. An input of 0.5 to 1 ug of RNA was subjected to reverse transcription using random hexamers. Multiplex PCR with immunoSEQ amplified the TCR beta CDR3 across 54 Vbeta and 13 Jbeta. MiXCR, run by TCRdb on the immunoSEQ multiplex PCR reads, gives a single entry per CDR3 protein. This repertoire shows under 200,000 distinct CDR3 sequences, roughly 96% found once; its top ten account for less than 0.2%. CD8+ and CD4+ T cells taken from blood had their TCR beta sequenced. With 6 bases clipped from V and 5 bases from J, the junction kept 10 bases outside the gene matches. The CDR3 is 15 amino acids.

Specimen: CD8+ T cells from PBMCs. The V gene is TRBV12-3 or TRBV12-4, the J gene TRBJ2-3, with 8 nucleotides matching TRBD2. The clonotype originates from a human donor with multiple sclerosis. CDR3 sequence reads: CASRSMGLVGDTQYF. In DNA form, the CDR3 reads TGTGCCAGCAGATCCATGGGACTAGTAGGAGATACGCAGTATTTT.